This T cell receptor beta chain was sequenced in a study of beta chain features in type 1 diabetes. Study-level background: About 98,000,000 sorted cells were examined across all samples.

Sorted populations all had greater than 98% purity. In regard to this clone: Its cognate antigen is unknown.

Investigators reverse transcribed all isolated RNA, so they sequenced expressed TCRB transcripts. The repertoire was sequenced with immunoSEQ multiplex PCR; TCRdb's copy has only in-frame clones and lacks some. Found here are hundreds of thousands of clones, roughly 16% of them singletons; the top ten hold about 0.086%. The study, taken as a whole, reports: Patients showed naive, central memory and Treg TCRB repertoires that appeared more similar than those of healthy donors.

V was cut by 0 bases and J by 2 bases, with 12 bases left in between. This CDR3 contains 15 residues. Per the germline V gene, CDR1 is SGHRS and CDR2 is YFSETQ. The V gene is TRBV5-1, the J gene TRBJ2-7; D unclear. The sequence was obtained from a man in his late teens or twenties in good health. The sequenced material came from naive CD4+ T cells from blood. The CDR3 coding sequence is TGCGCCAGCAGCTTGGCCCAGACCCTACCCTACGAGCAGTACTTC. The encoded protein is CASSLAQTLPYEQYF. The full variable domain, with the rest looked up from reference TRBV5-1 and TRBJ2-7, is KAGVTQTPRYLIKTRGQQVTLSCSPISGHRSVSWYQQTPGQGLQFLFEYFSETQRNKGNFPGRFSGRQFSNSRSEMNVSTLELGDSALYLCASSLAQTLPYEQYFGPGTRLTVT.